In this sample, the clone carrying this T cell receptor (beta chain) turned up many times. Its specificity is unknown. TCR beta cDNA was reverse-transcribed from about 550 ng of total RNA. The reaction used a constant-region primer and ProtoScript II reverse transcriptase. Amplification in three nested multiplex PCR rounds with slightly modified ARM-PCR gave rise to TCR beta libraries. Investigators reported that the first two PCR rounds, at 9 to 11 cycles each, used TRBV1-TRBV30 forward primers with a C-beta reverse primer. TCRdb fed the multiplex PCR reads into MiXCR, producing one record per CDR3 protein. The table has almost 200,000 distinct CDR3 sequences, 65% seen once. The CDR3 runs to 13 residues. Trimming took off 6 bases at V and 2 bases at J, with 11 bases between the two ends. Germline DNA was also extracted, and blood RNA derived from unsorted whole blood. The sample comes from a study of tumor-infiltrating lymphocytes in primary liver carcinoma. Study background: Each participant had primary liver carcinoma, and surgical resection was the treatment. Study conclusions and caveats: Overlap between tumor regions exceeded overlap of tumor with adjacent tissue or blood. Significantly greater top-250-clone fractions characterized tumors relative to blood (p = 0.039). Because of bulk unsorted sampling, CD4+ and CD8+ repertoires were not subjected to comparison.

Specimen: peripheral blood. The source is a woman between 55 and 75 years old with primary liver carcinoma and hepatitis B virus infection. J is TRBJ2-7 and V is TRBV12-3 or TRBV12-4; D may be TRBD1 (6 bases). CDR3 protein: CASRLQGTYEQYF. DNA for the CDR3: TGTGCCAGCAGACTACAGGGAACCTACGAGCAGTACTTC.